The 24 T cell receptor beta chains in this list originate from one sample, sequenced in a study of blood T cell repertoires in COVID-19. Repertoires were generated with immunoSEQ multiplex PCR, while TCRdb's copy carries only in-frame clones and drops some. In the table there are 150,000 to 200,000 clones, 80% to 90% of which are singletons. Sequenced material: peripheral blood. The receptors were gathered from a man in his 60s with acute or convalescent COVID-19.

The rearrangement uses TRBV5-1 and TRBJ2-1; TRBD2 aligns across 7 bases. The length of the CDR3 is 16 residues. V lost 2 bases, J lost 0 bases, and 5 bases stayed unmatched. Germline V gene lookup returns CDR1 SGHRS and CDR2 YFSETQ. CDR3 sequence (DNA): TGCGCCAGCAGCTTCTTAGCGGGTCCCTCCTACAATGAGCAGTTCTTC. Its translation: CASSFLAGPSYNEQFF.

This clone appeared a single time. The chain employs TRBV7-9 and TRBJ1-2; 9 nucleotides match TRBD1. Germline V gives CDR1 SEHNR, CDR2 FQNEAQ (reference sequence). The length of the CDR3 is 14 residues. Trimming at V came to 2 bases and at J to 8 bases, leaving 6 bases not matched to a gene. The CDR3 sequence is CASSLLQGAQGYTF. CDR3 nucleotides: TGTGCCAGCAGCTTACTACAGGGGGCTCAAGGCTACACCTTC.

This rearrangement joins TRBV5-6 to TRBJ2-1; D may be TRBD2 (6 bases). CDR3 length equals 15 residues. Deletions cut 0 bases from V and 4 bases from J, with 11 bases between. Germline V gene data show CDR1 as SGHDT and CDR2 as YYEEEE. CDR3 sequence: CASSLGLVAYNEQFF. The CDR3 DNA reads as TGTGCCAGCAGCTTGGGACTAGTCGCTTACAATGAGCAGTTCTTC.

This chain uses TRBV7-9 with TRBJ2-2; D perhaps matches TRBD2 (6 bases). CDR3 size: 16 residues. Germline V gene sequence: CDR1 SEHNR, CDR2 FQNEAQ (reference sequence). The V end lost 4 bases, the J end lost 1 base, and 13 bases lay between the germline ends. In DNA, the CDR3 is TGTGCCAGCAGCTGGGTAGCGGTAATGAACACCGGGGAGCTGTTTTTT. It codes for CASSWVAVMNTGELFF.

V usage is TRBV7-3 and J usage is TRBJ2-2; maybe TRBD1 (7 bases). Trimming took off 2 bases at V and 5 bases at J, with 15 bases between the two ends. CDR1 SGHTA and CDR2 FQGTGA come from the germline V gene. The CDR3 runs to 16 residues. CDR3 bases: TGTGCCAGCAGCTTATTCCACCAGGGGGGTACCGGGGAGCTGTTTTTT. Amino acid sequence: CASSLFHQGGTGELFF.

CDR3 loop: CASSSATGAPTNQPQHF. CDR3 nucleotide sequence: TGTGCCAGCAGCTCTGCTACAGGGGCCCCTACCAATCAGCCCCAGCATTTT. V gene TRBV7-8 combines with J gene TRBJ1-5, with 7 positions matching TRBD1. This CDR3 is built from 17 residues. CDR1 SGHVS and CDR2 FQNEAQ come from the germline V gene. J was trimmed by 3 bases and V by 4 bases; bases with no gene match: 12.

On this clone itself: This is likely a read error, given that the CDR3 carries no conserved phenylalanine or tryptophan at its end. The limits of the CDR3 on the DNA are not certain, so only TCRdb's listed CDR3 is given. V is TRBV21-1 and J is TRBJ1-1. TRBV21-1 is marked as a pseudogene. The CDR3 adds up to 13 amino acids, both ends counted. CDR3 amino acids: CASSNLLRDGRPR.

In its sample, this clone was seen a few times. The gene calls are TRBV5-4 and TRBJ1-2; no firm D call. Trimming pared 0 bases from V and 2 bases from J, leaving 8 bases between. The CDR3 spans 14 residues. Per the germline V gene, CDR1 is SGHNT and CDR2 is YYREEE (reference sequence). This chain's CDR3 is CASSLVGRNYGYTF. The CDR3 DNA sequence: TGTGCCAGCAGCTTGGTGGGCAGGAACTATGGCTACACCTTC.

This clone has only one observation. The chain is built from TRBV2 and TRBJ2-7, with TRBD1 matching 8 bases. The CDR3 is 16 amino acids. With 8 bases clipped from V and 0 bases from J, the junction kept 12 bases outside the gene matches. Germline V gene data show CDR1 as SNHLY and CDR2 as FYNNEI. The CDR3 nucleotides read TGTGCCAGCTGCCCCTCGGGACAGGCGAACTCCTACGAGCAGTACTTC. Its protein is CASCPSGQANSYEQYF.

This clone was counted only a few times. The chain is built from TRBV5-1 and TRBJ2-2; TRBD1 agrees at 10 bases. Germline CDR1 reads SGHRS; CDR2 reads YFSETQ. V lost 4 bases to trimming and J lost 3 bases; unmatched junction nucleotides: 12. The CDR3 runs 18 residues. This CDR3 is CASSITPGTGVDTGELFF. CDR3 DNA: TGCGCCAGCAGCATAACCCCGGGGACAGGGGTCGACACCGGGGAGCTGTTTTTT.

This chain links TRBV2 with TRBJ1-1; D is undetermined. The CDR3 loop spans 13 amino acids. The germline V and J ends were trimmed by 4 bases and 3 bases, with 9 bases remaining between them. CDR1 and CDR2 from the germline V gene are SNHLY and FYNNEI. Here the CDR3 reads CASSGFQDTEAFF. CDR3 sequence (DNA): TGTGCCAGCAGTGGTTTTCAGGACACTGAAGCTTTCTTT. The whole variable domain, remainder taken from reference TRBV2 and TRBJ1-1, is EPEVTQTPSHQVTQMGQEVILRCVPISNHLYFYWYRQILGQKVEFLVSFYNNEISEKSEIFDDQFSVERPDGSNFTLKIRSTKLEDSAMYFCASSGFQDTEAFFGQGTRLTVV.

The chain recombines TRBV13 with TRBJ2-5; D is ambiguous. From germline, CDR1 is PRHDT and CDR2 FYEKMQ (reference sequence). Trimming stripped 1 base from V and 3 bases from J, with 12 bases between. The CDR3 has 15 amino acids. The CDR3 bases are TGTGCCAGCAGCTTAGTAACAAGTCGAAAAGAGACCCAGTACTTC. This encodes CASSLVTSRKETQYF.

For the CDR3, the DNA is TGTGCCAGCAGTGATTACAGGGATCAGCCCCAGCATTTT. Protein product: CASSDYRDQPQHF. The chain is built from TRBV2 and TRBJ1-5, with D perhaps matching TRBD1 (6 bases). This CDR3 has 13 residues. Trimming left V 3 bases short and J 5 bases short, with 8 bases between. Per germline, CDR1 SNHLY and CDR2 FYNNEI.

The rearrangement joins TRBV10-2 to TRBJ1-4, with a possible D match to TRBD1 (5 bases). V dropped 8 bases and J dropped 7 bases, with 14 bases sitting between them. Looked up from germline, CDR1 is WSHSY and CDR2 is SAAADI. This CDR3 is 13 amino acids long. CDR3 sequence: CASSGKGGEKLFF. The CDR3 nucleotides are TGCGCCAGCTCAGGGAAGGGAGGTGAAAAACTGTTTTTT.

The J gene is TRBJ2-5, the V gene TRBV7-8; D is perhaps TRBD2 (6 bases). Germline CDR1 SGHVS, CDR2 FQNEAQ. The CDR3 has 14 residues. V lost 5 bases to trimming and J lost 2 bases, with 12 bases between them. CDR3 sequence reads: CASSTGRGQETQYF. CDR3 DNA sequence: TGTGCCAGCAGCACCGGCCGGGGGCAAGAGACCCAGTACTTC.

J is TRBJ1-3 and V is TRBV30; 7 bases agree with TRBD1. J lost 3 bases, V lost 5 bases, and 7 bases had no gene match. The CDR3 extends over 14 amino acids. Germline CDR1 reads GTSNPN; CDR2 reads SVGIG (reference sequence). The CDR3 DNA is TGTGCCTGGGGAACAGGGGTCCTTGGAAACACCATATATTTT. Encoded protein: CAWGTGVLGNTIYF. The entire variable domain, with the rest obtained from reference TRBV30 and TRBJ1-3, is as follows: SQTIHQWPATLVQPVGSPLSLECTVEGTSNPNLYWYRQAAGRGLQLLFYSVGIGQISSEVPQNLSASRPQDRQFILSSKKLLLSDSGFYLCAWGTGVLGNTIYFGEGSWLTVV.

This clone was seen only once. The rearrangement joins TRBV7-8 to TRBJ1-2; D perhaps matches TRBD1 (5 bases). This CDR3 contains 14 residues. Germline V gene sequence: CDR1 SGHVS, CDR2 FQNEAQ. Trimming stripped 5 bases from V and 2 bases from J, with 12 bases between. CDR3 nucleotide sequence: TGTGCCAGCAGCCTGGGACTGGGAAACTATGGCTACACCTTC. Translating it yields CASSLGLGNYGYTF.

V gene TRBV28 combines with J gene TRBJ1-5; a possible D gene is TRBD1 (5 bases). The germline gives CDR1 MDHEN, CDR2 SYDVKM. CDR3 length equals 15 residues. V lost 5 bases and J lost 5, with 16 bases in between. The CDR3 DNA reads TGTGCCAGCAGTCAGGAAACCAGGGTGGATCAGCCCCAGCATTTT. This sequence encodes CASSQETRVDQPQHF.

This chain connects TRBV28 to TRBJ1-4; D not certain. The CDR3 spans 15 residues. V was shortened by 6 bases and J by 4 bases, with 15 bases between the two germline ends. CDR1 MDHEN and CDR2 SYDVKM come from the germline V gene. The CDR3 DNA reads TGTGCCAGCAGAACCTTTCACGGGTTTAATGAAAAACTGTTTTTT. Translated: CASRTFHGFNEKLFF.

This chain connects TRBV6-4 to TRBJ2-2; maybe TRBD1 (5 bases). Germline V lookup: CDR1 MRHNA, CDR2 SNTAGT. There are 14 residues in the CDR3. V was clipped by 8 bases and J by 4 bases, with 14 bases between them. The chain's CDR3 is CASRRQSFTGELFF. CDR3 coding DNA: TGTGCCAGCCGAAGACAGAGTTTCACCGGGGAGCTGTTTTTT.

This clone appeared once. The gene calls are TRBV2 and TRBJ1-1; no definite D call. The germline V and J ends were trimmed by 4 bases and 3 bases, with 9 bases remaining between them. In germline, CDR1 is SNHLY, CDR2 FYNNEI. This CDR3 is 13 amino acids long. CDR3 loop: CASSVGQDTEAFF. In DNA, the CDR3 is TGTGCCAGCAGTGTAGGTCAGGACACTGAAGCTTTCTTT. The full variable domain, with the rest looked up from reference TRBV2 and TRBJ1-1, is EPEVTQTPSHQVTQMGQEVILRCVPISNHLYFYWYRQILGQKVEFLVSFYNNEISEKSEIFDDQFSVERPDGSNFTLKIRSTKLEDSAMYFCASSVGQDTEAFFGQGTRLTVV.

This chain uses TRBV16 with TRBJ2-7; a possible D gene is TRBD1 (6 bases). Germline CDR1 and CDR2: KGHSY and FQNENV. Trimming removed 0 bases from V and 5 bases from J, with 17 bases in between. This CDR3 has 16 amino acids. Here the CDR3 reads CASSQSLGQGMNEQYF. The DNA for the CDR3 is TGTGCCAGCAGCCAATCCCTTGGGCAGGGGATGAACGAGCAGTACTTC.

This chain joins TRBV5-1 and TRBJ1-1; 8 bases map to TRBD1. The J segment lost 6 bases and the V segment lost 0 bases, leaving 7 bases of the junction unmatched. This CDR3 is 15 amino acids long. The germline V gene has CDR1 SGHRS and CDR2 YFSETQ. CDR3 DNA sequence: TGCGCCAGCAGCTTGGAAGCAGGGGGCTTGGCTGAAGCTTTCTTT. It specifies CASSLEAGGLAEAFF.

The V and J genes are TRBV12-3 or TRBV12-4 and TRBJ1-1; D not certain. The length of the CDR3 is 11 residues. V was pared by 3 bases and J by 7 bases, with 6 bases between. CDR3: CASSFYSEAFF. Here the CDR3 DNA reads TGTGCCAGCAGTTTCTACAGTGAAGCTTTCTTT.